There are a few counts of the clone carrying this T cell receptor beta chain. This sample stems from a study of blood T cells in healthy people across ages. With a J-beta primer mix and a sample-barcoded 5' primer, a second PCR ran roughly 6 to 12 cycles. MiXCR was run by TCRdb on the 5' RACE reads, yielding one entry per CDR3 protein. Here the sample spans around 940,000 distinct CDR3 sequences, 45% to 60% being singletons. The CDR3 runs to 14 residues. Germline V CDR1 and CDR2: MNHEY, SVGEGT. With 10 bases clipped from V and 5 bases from J, the junction kept 10 bases outside the gene matches. The origin of this receptor is a woman aged 60 to 75 in good health. The gene calls are TRBV6-2 or TRBV6-3 and TRBJ2-5, with 10 positions matching TRBD1. The sample taken for sequencing was blood. The CDR3 sequence: CATLDRGERETQYF. In nucleotides, the CDR3 is TGTGCCACACTGGACAGGGGGGAGCGGGAGACCCAGTACTTC.